This T cell receptor (beta chain) is drawn from a study of blood T cell repertoires in COVID-19. Study-wide context: Spain, Italy and the United States supplied samples that represented acute and convalescent COVID-19. Sources were T cells, B-cell-depleted T cells, or PBMCs; the material itself was cDNA or gDNA.

The CDR3 loop spans 14 amino acids. The V end lost 1 base, the J end lost 1 base, and 7 bases lay between the germline ends. CDR1 is SGHKS and CDR2 is YYEKEE in the germline V gene (reference sequence). Per the authors' pipeline: The authors estimated nucleated cell counts from reference gene primer amplification. Some clones are missing from TCRdb's copy, which holds only in-frame ones; the method was immunoSEQ multiplex PCR. The V and J calls and the clone size are those of that table, but D and trimming were determined from the DNA. The table has roughly 56,000 clones, approximately 80% seen once; the top ten hold around 5%.

Sequencing was carried out using peripheral blood. This clonotype was obtained from an older man with acute or convalescent COVID-19. This chain joins TRBV5-5 and TRBJ2-3, with D possibly being TRBD1 (5 bases). DNA for the CDR3: TGTGCCAGCAGCTTGCTACAGGGCACAGATACGCAGTATTTT. Its protein product is CASSLLQGTDTQYF.